This TCR beta chain was sequenced in a study of T-cell reconstitution after alpha-beta-depleted transplantation in children. The TCRbeta library incorporated unique molecular identifiers. TCRdb reanalysed the PCR reads using MiXCR and keeps one entry per CDR3 protein. The repertoire holds about 540,000 distinct CDR3 sequences, with 15% to 20% as singletons. This clonotype has only a few counts. Trimming cost V 6 bases and J 0 bases, with 12 bases left between them. The CDR3 extends over 14 amino acids. This receptor was identified in a human donor who donated a stem cell graft to a child with acute lymphoblastic leukemia. The chain links TRBV12-3 or TRBV12-4 to TRBJ2-7; TRBD1 might be the D (6 bases). The sequencing here drew on PBMCs from the stem cell graft donor, taken from the stem cell graft. In nucleotides, the CDR3 is TGTGCCAGCAGATCCACAGGGAGCTCCTACGAGCAGTACTTC. This translates into CASRSTGSSYEQYF.